Listed below are T cell receptor beta chains from one sample, sequenced in a study of metastatic and nonmetastatic thyroid tumors. TCRdb ran MiXCR on the PCR reads. The sample holds under 20,000 clones, over 25% seen once. The specimen was tumor tissue. All receptors derive from a male donor with papillary thyroid cancer or a benign thyroid nodule (not recorded which). Some clones in this sample may be carry-over from other donors' samples. Both conserved end residues are part of each CDR3.

CASSLRQTEAFF,TRBJ1-1,12,TRBV28
CASSLWGGGETQYF,TRBJ2-5,14,TRBV27
CSVGIGNTGELIF,TRBJ2-2,13,TRBV29-1
CASSPAGLAGGQAETQYF,TRBJ2-5,18,TRBV6-1
CASSESTSGSTQYF,TRBJ2-5,14,TRBV2
CAWSAPGRLNTEAFF,TRBJ1-1,15,TRBV30
CAWRASTSTDTQYF,TRBJ2-3,14,TRBV30
CASSDLGGVTDTQYF,TRBJ2-3,15,TRBV2
CASTATGDGQFF,TRBJ2-1,12,TRBV12-3/TRBV12-4
CSARGGLNTEAFF,TRBJ1-1,13,TRBV20-1
CSARGGQVKNQPQHF,TRBJ1-5,15,TRBV20-1
CASTVWGASGRDGYTF,TRBJ1-2,16,TRBV28
CASSWVTGAVYQYF,TRBJ2-7,14,TRBV12-3/TRBV12-4
CASVAGPYEQYF,TRBJ2-7,12,TRBV12-5
CASILRDGNTIYF,TRBJ1-3,13,TRBV2
CAISEIGNLDEQFF,TRBJ2-1,14,TRBV10-3
CASSLVLAREQFF,TRBJ2-1,13,TRBV11-2
CASSLLSGTDTQYF,TRBJ2-3,14,TRBV5-4
CASSHSLGRGSGNTIYF,TRBJ1-3,17,TRBV14
CASSPGGGFEQYF,TRBJ2-7,13,TRBV19
CASSYDSSYEQYF,TRBJ2-7,13,TRBV6-5
CAWSVRTLGGNSNQPQHF,TRBJ1-5,18,TRBV30
CASSPGRISYEQYF,TRBJ2-7,14,TRBV7-2
CASSQDLVGEAFF,TRBJ1-1,13,TRBV3-1
CAWTRDLRPLHF,TRBJ1-6,12,TRBV30
CASSLPGTGGEEQYF,TRBJ2-7,15,TRBV5-1
CASSYGGRAYEQYF,TRBJ2-7,14,TRBV6-5
CASSPYGRGLQPQHF,TRBJ1-5,15,TRBV28